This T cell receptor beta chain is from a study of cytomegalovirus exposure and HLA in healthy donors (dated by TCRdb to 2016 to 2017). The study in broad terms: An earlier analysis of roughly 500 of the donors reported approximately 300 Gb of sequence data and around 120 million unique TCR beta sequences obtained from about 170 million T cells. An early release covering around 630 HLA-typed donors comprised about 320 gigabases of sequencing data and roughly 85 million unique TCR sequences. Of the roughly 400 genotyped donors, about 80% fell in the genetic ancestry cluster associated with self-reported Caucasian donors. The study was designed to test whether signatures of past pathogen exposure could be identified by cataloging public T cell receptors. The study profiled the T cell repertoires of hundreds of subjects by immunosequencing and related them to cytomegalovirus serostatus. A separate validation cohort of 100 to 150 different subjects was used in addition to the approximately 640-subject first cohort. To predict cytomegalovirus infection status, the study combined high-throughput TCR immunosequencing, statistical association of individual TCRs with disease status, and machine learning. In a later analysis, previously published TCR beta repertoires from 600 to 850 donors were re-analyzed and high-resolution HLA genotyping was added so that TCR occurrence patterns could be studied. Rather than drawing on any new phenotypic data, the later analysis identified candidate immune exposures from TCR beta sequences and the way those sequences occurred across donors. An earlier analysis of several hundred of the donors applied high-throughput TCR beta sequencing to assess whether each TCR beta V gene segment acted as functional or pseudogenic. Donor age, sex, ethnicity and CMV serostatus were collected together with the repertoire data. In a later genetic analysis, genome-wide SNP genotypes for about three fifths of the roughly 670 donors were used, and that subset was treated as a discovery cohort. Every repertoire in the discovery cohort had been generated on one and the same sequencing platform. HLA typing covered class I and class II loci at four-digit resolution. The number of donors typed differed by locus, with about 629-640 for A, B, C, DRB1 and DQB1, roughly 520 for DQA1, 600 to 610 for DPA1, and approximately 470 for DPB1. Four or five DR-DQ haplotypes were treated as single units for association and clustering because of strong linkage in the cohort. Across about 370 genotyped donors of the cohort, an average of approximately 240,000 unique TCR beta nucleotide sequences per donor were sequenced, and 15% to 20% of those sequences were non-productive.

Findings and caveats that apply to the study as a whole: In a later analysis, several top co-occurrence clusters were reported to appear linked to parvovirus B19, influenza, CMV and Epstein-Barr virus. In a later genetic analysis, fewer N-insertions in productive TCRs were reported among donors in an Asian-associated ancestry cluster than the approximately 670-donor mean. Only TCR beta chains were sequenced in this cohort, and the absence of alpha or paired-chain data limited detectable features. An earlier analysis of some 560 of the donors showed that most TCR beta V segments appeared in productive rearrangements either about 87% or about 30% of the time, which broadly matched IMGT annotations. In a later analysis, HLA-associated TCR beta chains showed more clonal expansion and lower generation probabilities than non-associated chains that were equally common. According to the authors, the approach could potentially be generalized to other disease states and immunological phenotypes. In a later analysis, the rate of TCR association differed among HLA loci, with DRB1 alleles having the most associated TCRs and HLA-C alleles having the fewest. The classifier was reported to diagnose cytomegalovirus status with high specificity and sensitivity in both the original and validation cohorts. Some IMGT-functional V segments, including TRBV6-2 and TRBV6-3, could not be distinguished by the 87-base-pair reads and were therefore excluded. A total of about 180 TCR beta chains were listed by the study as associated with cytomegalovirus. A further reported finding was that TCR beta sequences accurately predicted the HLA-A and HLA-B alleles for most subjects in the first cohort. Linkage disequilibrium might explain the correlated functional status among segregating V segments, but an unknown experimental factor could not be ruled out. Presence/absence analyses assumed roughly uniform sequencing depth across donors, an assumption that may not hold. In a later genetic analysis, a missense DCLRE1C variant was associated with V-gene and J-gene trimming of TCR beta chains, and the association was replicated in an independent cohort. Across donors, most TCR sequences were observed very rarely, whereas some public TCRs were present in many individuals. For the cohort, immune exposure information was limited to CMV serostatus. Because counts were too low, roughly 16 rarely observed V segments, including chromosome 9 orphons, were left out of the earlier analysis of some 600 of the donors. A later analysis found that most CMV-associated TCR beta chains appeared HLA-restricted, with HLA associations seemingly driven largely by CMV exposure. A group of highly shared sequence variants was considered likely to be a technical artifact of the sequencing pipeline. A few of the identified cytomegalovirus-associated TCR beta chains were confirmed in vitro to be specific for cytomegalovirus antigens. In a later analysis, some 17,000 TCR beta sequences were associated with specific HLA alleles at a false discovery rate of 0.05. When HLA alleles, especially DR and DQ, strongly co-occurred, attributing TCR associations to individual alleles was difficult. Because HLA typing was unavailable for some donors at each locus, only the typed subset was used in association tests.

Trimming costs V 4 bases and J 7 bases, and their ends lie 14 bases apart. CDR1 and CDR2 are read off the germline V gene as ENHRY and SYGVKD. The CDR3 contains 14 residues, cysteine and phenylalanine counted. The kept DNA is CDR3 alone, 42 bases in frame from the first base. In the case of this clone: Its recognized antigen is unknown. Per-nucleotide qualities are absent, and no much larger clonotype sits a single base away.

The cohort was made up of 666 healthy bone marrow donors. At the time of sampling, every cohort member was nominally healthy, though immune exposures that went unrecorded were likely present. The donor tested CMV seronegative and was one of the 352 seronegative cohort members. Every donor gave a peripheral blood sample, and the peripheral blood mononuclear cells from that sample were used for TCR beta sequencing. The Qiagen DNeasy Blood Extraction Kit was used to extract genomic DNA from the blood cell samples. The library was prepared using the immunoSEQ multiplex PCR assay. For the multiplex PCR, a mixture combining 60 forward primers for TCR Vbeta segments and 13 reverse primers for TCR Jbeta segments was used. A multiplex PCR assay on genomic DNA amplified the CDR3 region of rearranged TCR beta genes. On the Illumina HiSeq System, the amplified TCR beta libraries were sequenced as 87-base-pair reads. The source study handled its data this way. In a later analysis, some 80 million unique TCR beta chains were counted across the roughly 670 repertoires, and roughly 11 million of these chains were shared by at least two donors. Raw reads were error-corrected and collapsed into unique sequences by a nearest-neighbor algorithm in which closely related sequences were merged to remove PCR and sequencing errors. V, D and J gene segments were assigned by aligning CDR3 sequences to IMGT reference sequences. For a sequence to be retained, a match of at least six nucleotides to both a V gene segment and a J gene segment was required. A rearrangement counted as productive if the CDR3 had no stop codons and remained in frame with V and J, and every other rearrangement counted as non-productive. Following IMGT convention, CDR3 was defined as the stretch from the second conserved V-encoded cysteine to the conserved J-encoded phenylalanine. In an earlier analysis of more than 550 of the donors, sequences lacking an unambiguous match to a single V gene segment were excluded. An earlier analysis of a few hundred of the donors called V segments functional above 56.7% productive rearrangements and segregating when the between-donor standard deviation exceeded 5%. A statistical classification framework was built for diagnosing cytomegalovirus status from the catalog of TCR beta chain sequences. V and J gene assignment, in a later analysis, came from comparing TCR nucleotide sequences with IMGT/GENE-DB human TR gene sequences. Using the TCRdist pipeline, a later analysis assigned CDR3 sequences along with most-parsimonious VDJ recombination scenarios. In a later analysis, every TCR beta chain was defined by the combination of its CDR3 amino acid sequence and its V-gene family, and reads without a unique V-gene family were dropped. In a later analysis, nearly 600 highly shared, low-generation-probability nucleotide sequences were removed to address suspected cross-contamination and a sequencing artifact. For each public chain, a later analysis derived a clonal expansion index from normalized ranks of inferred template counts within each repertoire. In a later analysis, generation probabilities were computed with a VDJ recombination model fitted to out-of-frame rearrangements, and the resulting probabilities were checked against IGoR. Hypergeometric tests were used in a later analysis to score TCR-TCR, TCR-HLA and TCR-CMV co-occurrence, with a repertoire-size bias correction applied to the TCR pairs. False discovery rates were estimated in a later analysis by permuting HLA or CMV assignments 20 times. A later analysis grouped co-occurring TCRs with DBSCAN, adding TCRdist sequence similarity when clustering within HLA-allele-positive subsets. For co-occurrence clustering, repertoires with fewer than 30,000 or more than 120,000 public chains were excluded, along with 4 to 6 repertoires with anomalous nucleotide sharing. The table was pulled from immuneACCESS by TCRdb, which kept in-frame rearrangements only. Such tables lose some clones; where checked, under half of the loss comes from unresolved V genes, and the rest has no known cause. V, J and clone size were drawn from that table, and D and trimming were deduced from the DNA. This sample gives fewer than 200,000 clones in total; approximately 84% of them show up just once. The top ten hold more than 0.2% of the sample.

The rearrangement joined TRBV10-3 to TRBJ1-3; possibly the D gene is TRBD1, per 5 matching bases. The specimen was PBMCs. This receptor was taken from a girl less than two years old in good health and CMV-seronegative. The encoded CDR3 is CAISASAGRNTIYF. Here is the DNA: TGTGCCATCAGTGCCTCGGCAGGGCGCAACACCATATATTTT.